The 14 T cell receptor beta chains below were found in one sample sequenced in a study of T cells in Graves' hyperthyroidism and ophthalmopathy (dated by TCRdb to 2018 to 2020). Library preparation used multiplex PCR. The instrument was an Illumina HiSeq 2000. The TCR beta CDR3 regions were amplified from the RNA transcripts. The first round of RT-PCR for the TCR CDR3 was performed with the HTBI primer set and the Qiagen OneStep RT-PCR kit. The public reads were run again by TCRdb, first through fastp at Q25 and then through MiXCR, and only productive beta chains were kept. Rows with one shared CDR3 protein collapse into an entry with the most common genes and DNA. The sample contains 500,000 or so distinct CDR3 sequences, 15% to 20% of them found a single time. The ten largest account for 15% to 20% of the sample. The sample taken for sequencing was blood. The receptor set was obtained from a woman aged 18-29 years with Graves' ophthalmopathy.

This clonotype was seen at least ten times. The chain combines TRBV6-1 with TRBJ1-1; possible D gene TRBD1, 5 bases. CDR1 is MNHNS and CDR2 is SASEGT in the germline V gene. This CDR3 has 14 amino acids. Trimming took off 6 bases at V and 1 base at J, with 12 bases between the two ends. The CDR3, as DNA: TGTGCCAGCAGCTTGGGACCGAGGAACACTGAAGCTTTCTTT. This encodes CASSLGPRNTEAFF.

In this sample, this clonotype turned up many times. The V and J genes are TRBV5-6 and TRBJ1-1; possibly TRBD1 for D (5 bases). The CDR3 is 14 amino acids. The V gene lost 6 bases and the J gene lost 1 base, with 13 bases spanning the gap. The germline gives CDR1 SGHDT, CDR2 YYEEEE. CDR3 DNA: TGTGCCAGCAAGGGGCCCCATGGGAACACTGAAGCTTTCTTT. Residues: CASKGPHGNTEAFF.

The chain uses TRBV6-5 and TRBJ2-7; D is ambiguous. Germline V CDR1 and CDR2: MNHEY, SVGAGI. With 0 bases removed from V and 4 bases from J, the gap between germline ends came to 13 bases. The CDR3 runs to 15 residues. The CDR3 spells CASSYSSLVWYEQYF. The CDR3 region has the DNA TGTGCCAGCAGTTACTCGTCTCTAGTGTGGTACGAGCAGTACTTC.

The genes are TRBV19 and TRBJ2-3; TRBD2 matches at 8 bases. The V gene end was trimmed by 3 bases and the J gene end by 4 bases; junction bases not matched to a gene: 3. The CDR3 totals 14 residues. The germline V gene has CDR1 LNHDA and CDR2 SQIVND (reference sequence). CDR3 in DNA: TGTGCCAGTAGTATTAGCGGGGAGTCAGATACGCAGTATTTT. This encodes CASSISGESDTQYF.

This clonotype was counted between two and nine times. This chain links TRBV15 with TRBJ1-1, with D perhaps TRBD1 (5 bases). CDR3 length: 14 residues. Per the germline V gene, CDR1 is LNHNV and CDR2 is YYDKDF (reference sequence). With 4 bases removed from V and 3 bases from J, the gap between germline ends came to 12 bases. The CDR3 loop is CATSKRGGYTEAFF. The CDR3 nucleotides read TGTGCCACCAGCAAAAGGGGCGGGTACACTGAAGCTTTCTTT.

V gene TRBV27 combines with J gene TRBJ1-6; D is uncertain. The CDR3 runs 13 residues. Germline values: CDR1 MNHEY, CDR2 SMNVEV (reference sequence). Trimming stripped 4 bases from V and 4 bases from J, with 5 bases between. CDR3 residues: CASSSQYNSPLHF. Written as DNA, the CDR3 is TGTGCCAGCAGTTCACAGTATAATTCACCCCTCCACTTT.

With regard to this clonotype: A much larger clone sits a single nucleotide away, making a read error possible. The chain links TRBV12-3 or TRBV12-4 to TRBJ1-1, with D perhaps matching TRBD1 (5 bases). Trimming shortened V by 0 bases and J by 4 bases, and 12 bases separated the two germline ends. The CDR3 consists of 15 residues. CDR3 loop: CASSLALREGTEAFF. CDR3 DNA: TGTGCCAGCAGTTTAGCGCTCAGGGAGGGCACTGAAGCTTTCTTT.

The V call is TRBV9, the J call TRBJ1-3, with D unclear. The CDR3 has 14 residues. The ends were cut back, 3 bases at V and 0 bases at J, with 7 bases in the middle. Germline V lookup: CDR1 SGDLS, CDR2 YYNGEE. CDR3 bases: TGTGCCAGCAGCGGGGTTTTCTCTGGAAACACCATATATTTT. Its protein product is CASSGVFSGNTIYF.

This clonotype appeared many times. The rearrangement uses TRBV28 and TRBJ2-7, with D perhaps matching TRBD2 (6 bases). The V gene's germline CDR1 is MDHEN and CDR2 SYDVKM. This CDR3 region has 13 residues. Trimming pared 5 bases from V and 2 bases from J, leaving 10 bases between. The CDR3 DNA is TGTGCCAGCAGTCCTAGGGAGGCCTACGAGCAGTACTTC. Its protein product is CASSPREAYEQYF. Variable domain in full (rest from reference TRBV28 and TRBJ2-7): DVKVTQSSRYLVKRTGEKVFLECVQDMDHENMFWYRQDPGLGLRLIYFSYDVKMKEKGDIPEGYSVSREKKERFSLILESASTNQTSMYLCASSPREAYEQYFGPGTRLTVT.

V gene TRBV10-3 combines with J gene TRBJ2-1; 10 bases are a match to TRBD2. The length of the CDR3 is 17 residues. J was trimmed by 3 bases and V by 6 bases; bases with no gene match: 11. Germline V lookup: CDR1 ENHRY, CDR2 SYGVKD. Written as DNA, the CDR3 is TGTGCCATCAGCGGGGAACTAGCGGGACGTAACTACAATGAGCAGTTCTTC. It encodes CAISGELAGRNYNEQFF.

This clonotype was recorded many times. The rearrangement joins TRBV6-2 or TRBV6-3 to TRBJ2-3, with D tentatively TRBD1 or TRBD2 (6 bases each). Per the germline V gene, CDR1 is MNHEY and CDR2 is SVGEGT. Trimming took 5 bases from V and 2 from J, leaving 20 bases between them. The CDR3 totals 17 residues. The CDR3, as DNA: TGTGCCAGCAGTCCTCCGGGACTGGGGGGCTCCACAGATACGCAGTATTTT. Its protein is CASSPPGLGGSTDTQYF.

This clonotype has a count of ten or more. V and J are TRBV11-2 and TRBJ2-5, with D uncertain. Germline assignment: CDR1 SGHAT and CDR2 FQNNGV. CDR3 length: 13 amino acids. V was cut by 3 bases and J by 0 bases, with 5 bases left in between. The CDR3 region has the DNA TGTGCCAGCAGCTTGATGTACCAAGAGACCCAGTACTTC. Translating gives CASSLMYQETQYF.

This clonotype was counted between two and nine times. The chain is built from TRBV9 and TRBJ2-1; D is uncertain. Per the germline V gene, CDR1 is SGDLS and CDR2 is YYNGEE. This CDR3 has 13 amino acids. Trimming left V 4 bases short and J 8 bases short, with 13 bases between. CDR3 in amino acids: CASSPPTSDEQFF. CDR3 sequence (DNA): TGTGCCAGCAGCCCCCCGACCTCCGATGAGCAGTTCTTC.

For the CDR3, the DNA is TGTGCCAGCAGTGACTCAGCCTCTGGGGCCAACGTCCTGACTTTC. The encoded protein is CASSDSASGANVLTF. V gene TRBV6-4 combines with J gene TRBJ2-6, with D unresolved. Germline CDR1 MRHNA, CDR2 SNTAGT. V was pared by 0 bases and J by 0 bases, with 3 bases between. The CDR3 consists of 15 residues.